The clone carrying this T cell receptor beta chain was counted only a few times. Its antigen is unidentified. No infections or other immune events were documented during collection. Sequencing used immunoSEQ multiplex PCR; TCRdb keeps in-frame clones, though not all of them. The sample holds about 80,000 clones, roughly 84% seen once. The sample comes from a study of identifying expanded T cells in peripheral blood. General study points: Over approximately two and four weeks, about 15 and 18 clones changed, versus approximately 1.1 between replicates. Approximately two-week clone count variance significantly increased as total template count grew.

The V and J ends lost 4 bases and 6 bases, in that order; junction bases with no gene match: 7. This CDR3 is built from 14 residues. Germline loops: CDR1 SGHAT, CDR2 FQNNGV. The rearrangement uses TRBV11-2 and TRBJ2-7, with 9 positions matching TRBD2. This receptor was taken from a person between 18 and 70 years old in good health. Material for sequencing was blood. The CDR3 DNA follows: TGTGCCAGCAGCTCGGGACTAGCTGGAGGCGAGCAGTACTTC. It encodes CASSSGLAGGEQYF.